The clone carrying this T cell receptor beta chain was seen many times. Germline V gene sequence: CDR1 SGHVS, CDR2 FQNEAQ. The germline V and J ends were trimmed by 2 bases and 0 bases, with 14 bases remaining between them. CDR3 length: 17 residues. TCRdb analysed the RT-PCR reads with MiXCR anew, one entry per CDR3 protein. In the table there are approximately 720,000 distinct CDR3 sequences, 14% of which are singletons. The TCR originated in a female donor in good health, serving as a healthy control. The chain employs TRBV7-8 and TRBJ2-4; D is ambiguous. Specimen: memory CD4+ T cells from blood. In DNA form, the CDR3 reads TGTGCCAGCAGCTTAACCCGGCAGATTGTAGCCAAAAACATTCAGTACTTC. Translating it yields CASSLTRQIVAKNIQYF.